A single sample gave rise to the 24 T cell receptor beta chains below, sequenced in a study of shared clonotypes between healthy human individuals. Assay used: immunoSEQ multiplex PCR; TCRdb lists only in-frame clones, some missing. This table holds 2 million to 2.5 million clones, approximately 96% found once. What was sequenced was naive CD4+ T cells sorted from blood. Sample subset: CD45RA+ positively selected. The receptors were gathered from a man aged 18 to 30 in good health.

The V and J genes are TRBV21-1 and TRBJ1-5. TRBV21-1 is annotated as a pseudogene. CDR3 length equals 16 residues. CDR3 bases: TGTGCCAGCAGCATCAAAAGGATGGACGGGAATCAGCCCCAGCATTTT. This encodes CASSIKRMDGNQPQHF.

The chain carries TRBV30 and TRBJ1-4; D is perhaps TRBD1 (6 bases). This CDR3 contains 13 residues. In germline, CDR1 is GTSNPN, CDR2 SVGIG (reference sequence). V shed 3 bases and J shed 8 bases, with 13 bases lying between them. CDR3 coding DNA: TGTGCCTGGAGACGCAGGGGACGGGAAAAACTGTTTTTT. This translates into CAWRRRGREKLFF. The full variable domain, in which reference TRBV30 and TRBJ1-4 provide the parts outside the CDR3, is SQTIHQWPATLVQPVGSPLSLECTVEGTSNPNLYWYRQAAGRGLQLLFYSVGIGQISSEVPQNLSASRPQDRQFILSSKKLLLSDSGFYLCAWRRRGREKLFFGSGTQLSVL.

J is TRBJ2-7 and V is TRBV6-6; TRBD1 matches 8 bases. This CDR3 has 14 residues. In germline, CDR1 is MNHNY, CDR2 SVGAGI (reference sequence). V lost 2 bases, J lost 6 bases, and 6 bases stayed unmatched. The CDR3 DNA reads TGTGCCAGCAGTTACGTCGGACAGGGAGGCGAGCAGTACTTC. Its translation: CASSYVGQGGEQYF.

CDR3 protein: CASSLGASGIGTDTQYF. The CDR3 coding sequence is TGTGCCAGCAGCTTAGGGGCTAGCGGAATTGGCACAGATACGCAGTATTTT. The chain uses TRBV7-6 and TRBJ2-3; TRBD2 matches at 7 bases. Unmatched junction bases numbered 8, after V lost 1 base and J lost 1 base. The CDR3 loop spans 17 amino acids. Germline CDR1 reads SGHVS; CDR2 reads FNYEAQ.

V gene TRBV11-2 combines with J gene TRBJ2-2; no clear D gene. Looked up from germline, CDR1 is SGHAT and CDR2 is FQNNGV. V was cut by 5 bases and J by 2 bases, with 12 bases left in between. The CDR3 loop spans 15 amino acids. CDR3 loop: CASSTSTRNTGELFF. The CDR3 coding sequence is TGTGCCAGCAGCACATCGACACGTAACACCGGGGAGCTGTTTTTT.

This clone occurred once. This chain uses TRBV11-2 with TRBJ1-3, with no clear D. This CDR3 spans 14 amino acids. Germline V lookup: CDR1 SGHAT, CDR2 FQNNGV. The V end lost 1 base, the J end lost 2 bases, and 6 bases lay between the germline ends. CDR3 sequence reads: CASSLGLTGNTIYF. In DNA, the CDR3 is TGTGCCAGCAGCTTAGGTTTGACTGGAAACACCATATATTTT.

J is TRBJ1-1 and V is TRBV6-6; perhaps TRBD1 as D (6 bases). This CDR3 is built from 15 residues. The V end lost 8 bases, the J end lost 4 bases, and 20 bases lay between the germline ends. Germline CDR1 MNHNY, CDR2 SVGAGI (reference sequence). CDR3: CASLSLQGVSTEAFF. The CDR3 DNA sequence: TGTGCCAGCTTATCTTTACAGGGCGTTTCCACTGAAGCTTTCTTT.

The chain has TRBV7-8 and TRBJ2-3; 7 bases agree with TRBD2. Trimming at V came to 7 bases and at J to 2 bases, leaving 9 bases not matched to a gene. CDR3 length: 15 amino acids. Germline V gene data show CDR1 as SGHVS and CDR2 as FQNEAQ. The CDR3 coding sequence is TGTGCCAGCACCTATCGGGGGGAGATCACAGATACGCAGTATTTT. It encodes CASTYRGEITDTQYF.

The V call is TRBV10-3, the J call TRBJ1-1; unclear D gene. Trimming removed 5 bases at V and 0 bases at J, with 7 bases between. The CDR3 is 13 amino acids. Germline V gives CDR1 ENHRY, CDR2 SYGVKD. CDR3: CAISTQLNTEAFF. CDR3 DNA sequence: TGTGCCATCAGTACACAGTTGAACACTGAAGCTTTCTTT.

The genes are TRBV5-8 and TRBJ2-5; 10 nucleotides line up with TRBD2. The germline V gene has CDR1 SGHTS and CDR2 YDEGEE. The CDR3 length is 18 residues. J lost 0 bases, V lost 4 bases, and 12 bases had no gene match. CDR3 in DNA: TGTGCCAGCAGCCCTGGGGGGACTAGCGTTATCTACCAAGAGACCCAGTACTTC. Translated: CASSPGGTSVIYQETQYF.

The V and J genes are TRBV7-2 and TRBJ2-7; 9 positions agree with TRBD2. The CDR3 runs 18 residues. J gave up 4 bases and V 3 bases, and 16 bases lay outside the gene matches. Germline V gene lookup returns CDR1 SGHTA and CDR2 FQGNSA. The CDR3 bases are TGTGCCAGCAGCTTTGTAGCGGGAGCCTTGCCGGGCCGTTACGAGCAGTACTTC. Encoded protein: CASSFVAGALPGRYEQYF.

This rearrangement joins TRBV5-4 to TRBJ2-3, with 7 bases that match TRBD1. This CDR3 comprises 15 residues. The germline CDR1 and CDR2 sequences are SGHNT and YYREEE (reference sequence). V shed 4 bases and J 1 base; nucleotides not matched to a gene: 6. CDR3 nucleotides: TGTGCCAGCAGCGAAAAGGGGGCAGGCACAGATACGCAGTATTTT. This translates into CASSEKGAGTDTQYF.

The chain joins TRBV27 to TRBJ1-1, with 8 bases that match TRBD1. The junction had 4 bases not matched to a gene; V was cut back by 6 bases and J by 1 base. Germline V gene data show CDR1 as MNHEY and CDR2 as SMNVEV (reference sequence). The CDR3 totals 14 residues. The CDR3 sequence: CASRLTGANTEAFF. CDR3 DNA sequence: TGTGCCAGCAGATTGACAGGGGCGAACACTGAAGCTTTCTTT.

This sequence joins TRBV5-4 and TRBJ1-5; D may be TRBD1 (6 bases). The CDR3 loop spans 15 amino acids. Trimming shortened V by 4 bases and J by 0 bases, and 11 bases separated the two germline ends. Germline assignment: CDR1 SGHNT and CDR2 YYREEE (reference sequence). Written as DNA, the CDR3 is TGTGCCAGCAGCGTTGGGGGACATAGCAATCAGCCCCAGCATTTT. It specifies CASSVGGHSNQPQHF.

DNA of the CDR3: TGTGCCATCAGTGGAACAATGGGGACTAGCGGGGTATATAGCGTGCAGTACTTC. Protein: CAISGTMGTSGVYSVQYF. This chain links TRBV10-3 with TRBJ2-7, with TRBD2 matching 13 bases. Trimming at V came to 4 bases and at J to 9 bases, leaving 18 bases not matched to a gene. The CDR3 runs 18 residues. Germline CDR1 and CDR2: ENHRY and SYGVKD.

This clone appeared a single time. The chain uses TRBV5-1 and TRBJ2-7, with D perhaps TRBD1 (6 bases). V was clipped by 3 bases and J by 7 bases, with 29 bases between them. Germline CDR1 reads SGHRS; CDR2 reads YFSETQ. The CDR3 is 18 residues long. The CDR3 loop is CASSSNRTVQNPSGEQYF. The CDR3 coding sequence is TGCGCCAGCAGCTCTAACCGGACAGTTCAAAATCCCTCCGGGGAGCAGTACTTC.

The rearrangement uses TRBV25-1 and TRBJ1-1; D remains unclear. The V end was cut by 5 bases, the J end by 0 bases, with 13 bases between. Germline lookup yields CDR1 MGHDK and CDR2 SYGVNS. The CDR3 extends over 15 amino acids. In nucleotides, the CDR3 is TGTGCCAGCAGTCCAAACCGGATGATGAACACTGAAGCTTTCTTT. This encodes CASSPNRMMNTEAFF.

The rearrangement uses TRBV2 and TRBJ1-2; 8 bases match TRBD1. Germline trimming cut 7 bases from V and 3 bases from J; bases unmatched to any gene: 4. CDR3 size: 13 residues. Per germline, CDR1 SNHLY and CDR2 FYNNEI. CDR3 region: CASNQGADYGYTF. The CDR3 nucleotides read TGTGCCAGCAATCAGGGGGCCGACTATGGCTACACCTTC.

The chain employs TRBV10-2 and TRBJ2-6; 11 nucleotides agree with TRBD1. This CDR3 spans 17 amino acids. Trimming took 7 bases from V and 0 from J; bases not matched to a gene: 5. Germline assignment: CDR1 WSHSY and CDR2 SAAADI. The CDR3 loop reads CASTGQGAVSGANVLTF. DNA of the CDR3: TGCGCCAGCACCGGACAGGGGGCTGTCTCTGGGGCCAACGTCCTGACTTTC.

The chain is built from TRBV5-1 and TRBJ2-7; D is undetermined. The length of the CDR3 is 13 residues. Germline lookup yields CDR1 SGHRS and CDR2 YFSETQ. Trimming removed 5 bases at V and 2 bases at J, with 11 bases between. The CDR3 DNA reads TGCGCCAGCAGTTCCGACGTCGCCTACGAGCAGTACTTC. The encoded protein is CASSSDVAYEQYF.

With regard to this clone: Other DNA sequences in the sample encode the same CDR3. The chain links TRBV7-2 to TRBJ1-2; D possibly corresponds to TRBD1 (6 bases). In germline, CDR1 is SGHTA, CDR2 FQGNSA. The CDR3 loop spans 14 amino acids. V was pared by 1 base and J by 2 bases, with 8 bases between. The CDR3 region is CASSLGTGNYGYTF. CDR3 bases: TGTGCCAGCAGCTTAGGAACAGGGAACTATGGCTACACCTTC.

The chain links TRBV30 to TRBJ1-3; the D gene is possibly TRBD1 (5 bases). V lost 0 bases to trimming and J lost 2 bases, with 14 bases between them. Per germline, CDR1 GTSNPN and CDR2 SVGIG (reference sequence). The CDR3 runs 16 residues. The CDR3 loop is CAWSVGFGGTGNTIYF. In nucleotides, the CDR3 is TGTGCCTGGAGTGTAGGTTTCGGGGGGACTGGAAACACCATATATTTT.

The chain carries TRBV6-1 and TRBJ2-6, with D unresolved. Germline V gene data show CDR1 as MNHNS and CDR2 as SASEGT. The CDR3 consists of 14 residues. V was shortened by 6 bases and J by 0 bases, with 6 bases between the two germline ends. CDR3 sequence reads: CASRTISGANVLTF. The CDR3 nucleotides are TGTGCCAGCAGGACGATCTCTGGGGCCAACGTCCTGACTTTC.

As to this clone: Other DNA sequences of this sample code for an identical CDR3. The chain uses TRBV10-3 and TRBJ1-2; D gene unclear. This CDR3 contains 12 residues. The V gene's germline CDR1 is ENHRY and CDR2 SYGVKD. Trimming shortened V by 6 bases and J by 0 bases, and 5 bases separated the two germline ends. CDR3 nucleotides: TGTGCCATCAGGGGAGCTAACTATGGCTACACCTTC. This codes for CAIRGANYGYTF.